One and the same sample provided the 18 T cell receptor beta chains below, sequenced in a study of CDR3 diversity in severe acne. TCRdb reanalysed the PCR reads using MiXCR and keeps one entry per CDR3 protein. The table has approximately 90,000 distinct CDR3 sequences, roughly 52% seen once. The sequenced sample consisted of blood. The source of these receptors is a male donor in good health, serving as a control.

As for this clonotype: This clone may be a read error of a much larger clone one base away. The V gene is TRBV29-1, the J gene TRBJ1-2; D is unresolved. Germline V gene sequence: CDR1 SQVTM, CDR2 ANQGSEA. V lost 4 bases, J lost 4 bases, and 13 bases lay in between. The CDR3 contains 13 residues. The DNA for the CDR3 is TGCAGCGTTGTGGGAACAACTAGCTATGGCTACACCTTC. Amino acids: CSVVGTTSYGYTF.

The chain has TRBV7-9 and TRBJ2-7, with 7 bases aligning to TRBD2. This CDR3 has 16 amino acids. Germline CDR1 SEHNR, CDR2 FQNEAQ (reference sequence). V was clipped by 4 bases and J by 0 bases; unmatched bases: 9. The CDR3 region has the DNA TGTGCCAGCAGCTCATCGGCTAGCGGTTACTCCTACGAGCAGTACTTC. Translated: CASSSSASGYSYEQYF. The full variable domain, in which reference TRBV7-9 and TRBJ2-7 provide the parts outside the CDR3, is DTGVSQNPRHKITKRGQNVTFRCDPISEHNRLYWYRQTLGQGPEFLTYFQNEAQLEKSRLLSDRFSAERPKGSFSTLEIQRTEQGDSAMYLCASSSSASGYSYEQYFGPGTRLTVT.

This clonotype was detected many times. The chain combines TRBV9 with TRBJ1-2; TRBD1 agrees at 11 bases. The CDR3 extends over 15 amino acids. The trim removed 3 bases at V and 9 bases at J, leaving 10 bases unmatched. Looked up from germline, CDR1 is SGDLS and CDR2 is YYNGEE. The CDR3 reads CASSATMGQGESYTF. The DNA of the CDR3 is TGTGCCAGCAGCGCCACTATGGGACAGGGGGAGAGCTACACCTTC.

The chain combines TRBV6-5 with TRBJ1-1; the D gene is possibly TRBD1 (5 bases). V dropped 5 bases and J dropped 7 bases, with 17 bases sitting between them. Germline V gene lookup returns CDR1 MNHEY and CDR2 SVGAGI. CDR3 length: 14 amino acids. The CDR3, as DNA: TGTGCCAGCAGTACCGGACGGAGGGACGGTGAAGCTTTCTTT. Protein: CASSTGRRDGEAFF.

This sequence joins TRBV20-1 and TRBJ1-6; D is undetermined. V was cut by 5 bases and J by 7 bases, with 12 bases left in between. The CDR3 totals 13 residues. The germline V gene encodes CDR1 DFQATT and CDR2 SNEGSKA (reference sequence). The CDR3 DNA reads TGCAGTGCTCTCCCCACCGGGAATTCACCCCTCCACTTT. Protein product: CSALPTGNSPLHF.

This chain uses TRBV6-4 with TRBJ1-1; D is perhaps TRBD1 (6 bases). Germline CDR1 MRHNA, CDR2 SNTAGT. Trimming removed 2 bases from V and 1 base from J, with 8 bases in between. This CDR3 contains 14 residues. The CDR3 nucleotides read TGTGCCAGCAGTGACGGACAGCCGAACACTGAAGCTTTCTTT. This gives the protein CASSDGQPNTEAFF.

J is TRBJ1-5 and V is TRBV18; tentative D call: TRBD1 (6 bases). V was trimmed by 3 bases and J by 6 bases, leaving 15 bases between them. CDR3 length: 15 residues. Germline loops: CDR1 KGHSH, CDR2 LQKENI. The CDR3 sequence is CASSPQDSSSQPQHF. CDR3 DNA sequence: TGTGCCAGCTCACCTCAGGACAGCTCTTCTCAGCCCCAGCATTTT.

The table lists this clonotype with a count of one. The chain combines TRBV6-5 with TRBJ1-1, with D unclear. There are 15 residues in the CDR3. Germline loops: CDR1 MNHEY, CDR2 SVGAGI. V dropped 0 bases and J dropped 4 bases, with 12 bases sitting between them. This CDR3 is CASSYSLTLSTEAFF. The CDR3 coding sequence is TGTGCCAGCAGTTACTCGTTGACCCTGAGCACTGAAGCTTTCTTT.

The V gene is TRBV5-6, the J gene TRBJ1-2; no clear D gene. Germline CDR1 is SGHDT and CDR2 is YYEEEE. V lost 6 bases and J lost 1, with 7 bases in between. This CDR3 contains 12 residues. The CDR3 region has the DNA TGTGCCAGCAAAAGGGATAACTATGGCTACACCTTC. Protein: CASKRDNYGYTF.

Details on this clonotype: This is likely a read error, given that the CDR3 carries no conserved phenylalanine or tryptophan at its end. The limits of the CDR3 on the DNA are not certain, so only TCRdb's listed CDR3 is given. The rearrangement joins TRBV24-1 to TRBJ2-5; TRBD1, the table's D call, lacks a check against the DNA. Including both end residues, the CDR3 is 17 amino acids long. Germline CDR1 KGHDR, CDR2 SFDVKD. CDR3 sequence reads: CATSEGDPRAYGYTFGS.

This clonotype was recorded many times. V is TRBV7-9 and J is TRBJ1-6; no reliable D call. V shed 3 bases and J shed 1 base, with 10 bases lying between them. Germline V lookup: CDR1 SEHNR, CDR2 FQNEAQ (reference sequence). CDR3 length: 16 residues. Written as DNA, the CDR3 is TGTGCCAGCAGCTTGGAGGGTCCTTCCTATAATTCACCCCTCCACTTT. This translates into CASSLEGPSYNSPLHF. The whole variable domain, remainder taken from reference TRBV7-9 and TRBJ1-6, is DTGVSQNPRHKITKRGQNVTFRCDPISEHNRLYWYRQTLGQGPEFLTYFQNEAQLEKSRLLSDRFSAERPKGSFSTLEIQRTEQGDSAMYLCASSLEGPSYNSPLHFGNGTRLTVT.

The chain uses TRBV7-9 and TRBJ2-3, with 12 bases aligning to TRBD2. Trimming took 5 bases from V and 8 from J; bases not matched to a gene: 2. CDR3 length equals 13 residues. The germline gives CDR1 SEHNR, CDR2 FQNEAQ (reference sequence). CDR3 region: CASSLLAGGTQYF. CDR3 sequence (DNA): TGTGCCAGCAGCCTACTAGCGGGGGGTACGCAGTATTTT.

The V call is TRBV25-1, the J call TRBJ2-7, with 10 positions matching TRBD1. The CDR3 extends over 15 amino acids. Trimming removed 6 bases from V and 4 bases from J; junction bases left unmatched: 9. In germline, CDR1 is MGHDK, CDR2 SYGVNS. Here the CDR3 reads CASRGRDRGEYEQYF. CDR3 DNA sequence: TGTGCCAGCAGAGGCCGGGACAGGGGTGAGTACGAGCAGTACTTC.

This clonotype was detected many times. The CDR3 DNA reads TGTGCCAGCAGCAGCCAGGGACTAGCGGATGATCCACGATCCGAGCAGTACTTC. As protein: CASSSQGLADDPRSEQYF. The chain joins TRBV7-6 to TRBJ2-7; 11 bases map to TRBD2. The junction had 18 bases not matched to a gene; V was cut back by 5 bases and J by 6 bases. The CDR3 contains 18 residues. Germline V CDR1 and CDR2: SGHVS, FNYEAQ. The variable domain in full, completed from reference TRBV7-6 and TRBJ2-7, reads GAGVSQSPRYKVTKRGQDVALRCDPISGHVSLYWYRQALGQGPEFLTYFNYEAQQDKSGLPNDRFSAERPEGSISTLTIQRTEQRDSAMYRCASSSQGLADDPRSEQYFGPGTRLTVT.

J is TRBJ1-1 and V is TRBV5-8; TRBD1 is a possible D gene (5 bases). This CDR3 is built from 16 residues. Germline V gene data show CDR1 as SGHTS and CDR2 as YDEGEE. The V end was cut by 4 bases, the J end by 0 bases, with 16 bases between. CDR3 nucleotide sequence: TGTGCCAGCAGCCGAGGCGGGCGGGGGATGAACACTGAAGCTTTCTTT. It codes for CASSRGGRGMNTEAFF.

This clonotype came up many times. The V gene is TRBV6-1, the J gene TRBJ2-2; D is ambiguous. The CDR3 totals 13 residues. The V gene lost 6 bases and the J gene lost 6 bases, with 11 bases spanning the gap. Per germline, CDR1 MNHNS and CDR2 SASEGT. CDR3 region: CASSITRAGELFF. The CDR3 bases are TGTGCCAGCAGCATTACAAGGGCCGGGGAGCTGTTTTTT.

In its sample, this clonotype was seen many times. The CDR3 DNA is TGTGCCAGCAGTTCCCTGAAGGGGAGGACTGAAGCTTTCTTT. Its translation is CASSSLKGRTEAFF. The genes are TRBV25-1 and TRBJ1-1, with D possibly matching TRBD1 (5 bases). The CDR3 is made up of 14 amino acids. Germline V lookup: CDR1 MGHDK, CDR2 SYGVNS. V gave up 5 bases and J gave up 5 bases, with 15 bases separating them. The full variable domain, with the rest looked up from reference TRBV25-1 and TRBJ1-1, is EADIYQTPRYLVIGTGKKITLECSQTMGHDKMYWYQQDPGMELHLIHYSYGVNSTEKGDLSSESTVSRIRTEHFPLTLESARPSHTSQYLCASSSLKGRTEAFFGQGTRLTVV.

This clonotype has only one observation. The final CDR3 position lacks the conserved phenylalanine or tryptophan, pointing to a likely read error. It is unclear where the CDR3 begins or ends on the DNA, so no DNA is shown, and the CDR3 is as TCRdb lists it. V and J are TRBV2 and TRBJ1-1; whether TRBD1, the table's D call, matches the DNA was not checked. Germline lookup yields CDR1 SNHLY and CDR2 FYNNEI. The CDR3 is 10 residues long, counting both termini. CDR3 loop: CASSSKQGFY.